Listed below are T cell receptor beta chains from one sample, sequenced in a study of cytomegalovirus exposure and HLA in healthy donors. TCRdb keeps only in-frame clones here, not all; method: immunoSEQ multiplex PCR. The data contain roughly 73,000 clones, more than 75% of them singletons. Input material: PBMCs. The source of these receptors is a man in his forties in good health and CMV-seronegative. The conserved cysteine and the conserved F or W are not part of the CDR3 here. Clone size is shown for a subset of rows, as once, few, many or a class of expanded clone.

v_call clone_size cdr3_aa
TRBV5-1 once ASTPGADAYNEQF
TRBV20-1 NA SATGVNGYT
TRBV9 once ASSVTTSGGRNTGELF
TRBV10-3 NA AIMAEVNQPQH
TRBV30 NA AWSVGSSSGNTIY
TRBV6-5 few ASKLMNTEAF
TRBV30 few AWSVPQGINEKLF
TRBV4-2 NA ASTRYGSYEQY
TRBV5-6 NA ASSSHLAENTEAF
TRBV5-1 NA ASSPDRGETGELF
TRBV27 NA ASSYLTSGVYNEQF
TRBV2 NA ASSVYEVTEAF
TRBV30 NA AWSGTGGQPQH
TRBV7-3 NA ASSFGAGGYNEQF
TRBV5-4 NA ASSFGGEKETQY
TRBV9 NA ASSVTGKKETQY
TRBV11-2 once ASSLSSGWNQPQH
TRBV30 NA ALRRSGATYNEQF
TRBV11-3 NA ASSLQGASIGELF
TRBV7-3 few ASSLGRGAF
TRBV7-3 NA ASSSGQFRFGELF
TRBV11-2 NA ASSSRDSYGYT
TRBV5-1 few ASSDRDLGAEAF
TRBV6-6 NA ASRQGDTYSNQPQH
TRBV28 once ASSSTGLAGPSGANVLT
TRBV7-9 NA ASGRDIQY
TRBV25-1 NA ASTLGGSTNEKLF
TRBV7-6 few ASSSEGVPYEQY
TRBV7-2 NA ASRVGTVNTEAF
TRBV7-2 once ASSSGGGRGNQPQH
TRBV5-6 NA ASSLDRGAGYT
TRBV9 NA ASSVQGISGNTIY
TRBV29-1 NA SVEDQAGWYGYP
TRBV29-1 NA SVQDRDYEQY
TRBV6-5 NA ASSYRTGGNTEAF
TRBV5-1 few ASRRGFFLQDLNTEAF
TRBV4-1 few ASSQGRTYEQY
TRBV18 NA ASSLPTTGVTEAF